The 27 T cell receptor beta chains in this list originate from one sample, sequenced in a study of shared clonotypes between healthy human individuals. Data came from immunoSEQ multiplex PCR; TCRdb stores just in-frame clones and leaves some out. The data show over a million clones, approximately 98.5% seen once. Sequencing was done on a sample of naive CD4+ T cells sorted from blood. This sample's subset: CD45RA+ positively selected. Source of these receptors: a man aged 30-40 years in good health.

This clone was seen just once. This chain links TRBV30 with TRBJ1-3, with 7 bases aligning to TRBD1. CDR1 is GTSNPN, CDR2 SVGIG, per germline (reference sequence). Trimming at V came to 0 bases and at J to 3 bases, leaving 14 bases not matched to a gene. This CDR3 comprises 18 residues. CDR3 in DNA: TGTGCCTGGAGTGTACGAGGGTTGTCACAGGGGAGTGGAAACACCATATATTTT. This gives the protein CAWSVRGLSQGSGNTIYF.

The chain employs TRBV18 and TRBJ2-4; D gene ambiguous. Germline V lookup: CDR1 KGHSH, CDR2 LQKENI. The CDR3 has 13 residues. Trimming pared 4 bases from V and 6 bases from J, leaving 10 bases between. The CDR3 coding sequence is TGTGCCAGCTCACAGGGTTCAGGAAACATTCAGTACTTC. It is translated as CASSQGSGNIQYF.

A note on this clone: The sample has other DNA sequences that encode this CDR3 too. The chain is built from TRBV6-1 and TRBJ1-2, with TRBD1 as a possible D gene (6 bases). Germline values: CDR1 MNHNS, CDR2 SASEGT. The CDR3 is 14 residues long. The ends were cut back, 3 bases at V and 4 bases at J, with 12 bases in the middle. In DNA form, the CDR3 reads TGTGCCAGCAGTGAGGGGGGGGGCGGCTATGGCTACACCTTC. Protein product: CASSEGGGGYGYTF.

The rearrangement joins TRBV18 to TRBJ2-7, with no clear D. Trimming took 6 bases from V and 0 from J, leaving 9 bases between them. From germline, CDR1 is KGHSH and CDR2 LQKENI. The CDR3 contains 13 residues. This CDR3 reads CASSAGSSYEQYF. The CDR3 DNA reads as TGTGCCAGCTCGGCAGGATCCTCCTACGAGCAGTACTTC.

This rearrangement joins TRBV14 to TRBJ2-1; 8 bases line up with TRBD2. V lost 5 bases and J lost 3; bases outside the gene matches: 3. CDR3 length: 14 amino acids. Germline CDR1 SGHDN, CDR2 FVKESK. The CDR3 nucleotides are TGTGCCAGCAGCATCGGGACTAGCTACAATGAGCAGTTCTTC. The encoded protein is CASSIGTSYNEQFF.

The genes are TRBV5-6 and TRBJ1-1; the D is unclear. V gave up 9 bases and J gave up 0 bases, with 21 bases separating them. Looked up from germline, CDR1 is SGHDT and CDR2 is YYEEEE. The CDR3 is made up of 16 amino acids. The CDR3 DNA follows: TGTGCCACAACGCAATACTCTGGTCTACTGAACACTGAAGCTTTCTTT. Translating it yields CATTQYSGLLNTEAFF.

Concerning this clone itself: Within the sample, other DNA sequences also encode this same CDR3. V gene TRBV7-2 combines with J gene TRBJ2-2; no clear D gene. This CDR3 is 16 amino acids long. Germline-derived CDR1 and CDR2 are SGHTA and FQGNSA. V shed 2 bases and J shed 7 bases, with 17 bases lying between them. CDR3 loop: CASSLFPLELSGELFF. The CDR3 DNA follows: TGTGCCAGCAGCTTATTCCCGCTAGAGTTGAGCGGGGAGCTGTTTTTT.

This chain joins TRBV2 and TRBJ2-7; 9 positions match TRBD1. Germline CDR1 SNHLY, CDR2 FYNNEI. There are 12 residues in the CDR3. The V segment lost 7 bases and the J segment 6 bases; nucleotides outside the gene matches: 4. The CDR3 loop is CASTDRGSEQYF. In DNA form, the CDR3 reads TGTGCCAGCACCGACAGGGGGTCCGAGCAGTACTTC.

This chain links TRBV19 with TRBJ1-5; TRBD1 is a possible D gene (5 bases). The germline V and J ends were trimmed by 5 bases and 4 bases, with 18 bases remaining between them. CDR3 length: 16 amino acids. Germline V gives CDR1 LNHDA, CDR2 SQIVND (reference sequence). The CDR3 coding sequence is TGTGCCAGTAGTGTCTCGAGGGGAATTAGGAATCAGCCCCAGCATTTT. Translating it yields CASSVSRGIRNQPQHF. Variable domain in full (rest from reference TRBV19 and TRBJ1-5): DGGITQSPKYLFRKEGQNVTLSCEQNLNHDAMYWYRQDPGQGLRLIYYSQIVNDFQKGDIAEGYSVSREKKESFPLTVTSAQKNPTAFYLCASSVSRGIRNQPQHFGDGTRLSIL.

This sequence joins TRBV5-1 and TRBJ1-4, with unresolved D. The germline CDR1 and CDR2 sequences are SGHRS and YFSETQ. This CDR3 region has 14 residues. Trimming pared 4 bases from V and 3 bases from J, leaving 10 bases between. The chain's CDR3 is CASSTDRANEKLFF. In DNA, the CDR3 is TGCGCCAGCAGCACGGACCGCGCTAATGAAAAACTGTTTTTT. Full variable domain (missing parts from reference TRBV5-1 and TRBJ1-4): KAGVTQTPRYLIKTRGQQVTLSCSPISGHRSVSWYQQTPGQGLQFLFEYFSETQRNKGNFPGRFSGRQFSNSRSEMNVSTLELGDSALYLCASSTDRANEKLFFGSGTQLSVL.

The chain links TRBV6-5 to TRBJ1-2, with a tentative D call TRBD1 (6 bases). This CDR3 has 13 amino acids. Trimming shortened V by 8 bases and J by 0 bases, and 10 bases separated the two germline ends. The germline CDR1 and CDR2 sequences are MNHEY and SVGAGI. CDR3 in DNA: TGTGCCAGCCGGGACACCACTAACTATGGCTACACCTTC. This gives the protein CASRDTTNYGYTF.

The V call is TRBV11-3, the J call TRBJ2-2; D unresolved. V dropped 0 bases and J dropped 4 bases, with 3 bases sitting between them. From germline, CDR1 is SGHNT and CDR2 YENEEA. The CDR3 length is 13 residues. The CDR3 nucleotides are TGTGCCAGCAGCTTAGAAACCACCGGGGAGCTGTTTTTT. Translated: CASSLETTGELFF.

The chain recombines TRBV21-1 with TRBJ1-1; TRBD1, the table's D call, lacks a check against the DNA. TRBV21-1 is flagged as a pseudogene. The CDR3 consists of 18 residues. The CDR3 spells CASSNHRDSPLMNTEAFF. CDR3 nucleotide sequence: TGTGCCAGCAGCAACCACAGGGATAGTCCACTAATGAACACTGAAGCTTTCTTT.

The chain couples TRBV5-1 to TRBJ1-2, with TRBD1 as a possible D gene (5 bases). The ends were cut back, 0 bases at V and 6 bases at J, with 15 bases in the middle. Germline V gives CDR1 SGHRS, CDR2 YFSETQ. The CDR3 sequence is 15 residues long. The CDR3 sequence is CASSLEGPQRHGYTF. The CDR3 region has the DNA TGCGCCAGCAGCTTGGAGGGACCGCAACGACATGGCTACACCTTC.

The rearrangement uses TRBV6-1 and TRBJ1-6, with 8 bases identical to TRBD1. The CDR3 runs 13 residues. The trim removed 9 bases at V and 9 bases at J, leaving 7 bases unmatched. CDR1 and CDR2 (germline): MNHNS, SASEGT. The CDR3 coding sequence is TGTGCCAGTGGGGACAGGATCGGTTCACCCCTCCACTTT. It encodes CASGDRIGSPLHF.

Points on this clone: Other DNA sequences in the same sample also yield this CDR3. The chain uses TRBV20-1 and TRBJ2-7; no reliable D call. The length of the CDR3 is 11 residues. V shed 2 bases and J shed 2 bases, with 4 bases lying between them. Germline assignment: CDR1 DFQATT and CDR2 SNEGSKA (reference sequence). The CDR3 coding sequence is TGCAGTGCTAGACTGACCTACGAGCAGTACTTC. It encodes CSARLTYEQYF.

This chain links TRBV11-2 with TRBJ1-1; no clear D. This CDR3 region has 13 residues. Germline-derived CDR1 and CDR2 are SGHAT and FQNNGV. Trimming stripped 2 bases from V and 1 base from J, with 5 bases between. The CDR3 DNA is TGTGCCAGCAGCTTATGGGGGAACACTGAAGCTTTCTTT. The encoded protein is CASSLWGNTEAFF. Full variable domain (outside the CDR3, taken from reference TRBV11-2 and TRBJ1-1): EAGVAQSPRYKIIEKRQSVAFWCNPISGHATLYWYQQILGQGPKLLIQFQNNGVVDDSQLPKDRFSAERLKGVDSTLKIQPAKLEDSAVYLCASSLWGNTEAFFGQGTRLTVV.

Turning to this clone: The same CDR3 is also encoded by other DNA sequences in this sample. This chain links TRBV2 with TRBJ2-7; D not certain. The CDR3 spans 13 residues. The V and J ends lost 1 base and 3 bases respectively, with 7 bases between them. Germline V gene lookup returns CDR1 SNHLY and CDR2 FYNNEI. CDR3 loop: CASSEEVRYEQYF. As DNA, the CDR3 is TGTGCCAGCAGTGAAGAGGTCCGCTACGAGCAGTACTTC.

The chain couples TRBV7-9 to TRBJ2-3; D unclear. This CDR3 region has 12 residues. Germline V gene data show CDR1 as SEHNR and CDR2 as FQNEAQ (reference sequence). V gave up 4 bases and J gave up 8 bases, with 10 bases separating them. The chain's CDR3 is CASSSPSSTQYF. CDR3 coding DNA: TGTGCCAGCAGCTCCCCGTCATCTACGCAGTATTTT.

The CDR3 sequence is CASSVATGGRSTGELFF. Here the CDR3 DNA reads TGTGCCAGCAGCGTAGCTACCGGCGGGAGATCCACCGGGGAGCTGTTTTTT. The genes are TRBV9 and TRBJ2-2; 7 bases agree with TRBD2. There are 17 residues in the CDR3. Per the germline V gene, CDR1 is SGDLS and CDR2 is YYNGEE. The V gene end was trimmed by 0 bases and the J gene end by 4 bases; junction bases not matched to a gene: 9.

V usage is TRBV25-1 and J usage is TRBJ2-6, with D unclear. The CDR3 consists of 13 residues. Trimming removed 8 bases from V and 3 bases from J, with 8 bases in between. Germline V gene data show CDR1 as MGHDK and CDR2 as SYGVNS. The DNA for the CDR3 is TGTGCCAGCGAAGCCCATGGGGCCAACGTCCTGACTTTC. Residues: CASEAHGANVLTF.

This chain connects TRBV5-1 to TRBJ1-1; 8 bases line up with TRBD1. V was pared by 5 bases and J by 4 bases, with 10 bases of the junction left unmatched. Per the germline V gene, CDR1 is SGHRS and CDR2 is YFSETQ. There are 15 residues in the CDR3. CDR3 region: CASRPYRGTSTEAFF. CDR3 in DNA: TGCGCCAGCAGACCGTACAGGGGGACGAGCACTGAAGCTTTCTTT.

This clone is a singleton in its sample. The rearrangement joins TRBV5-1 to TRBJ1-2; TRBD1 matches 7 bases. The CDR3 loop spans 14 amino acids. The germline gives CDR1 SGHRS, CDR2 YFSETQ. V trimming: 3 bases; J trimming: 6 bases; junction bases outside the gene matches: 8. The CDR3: CASSSRQGTDGYTF. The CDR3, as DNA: TGCGCCAGCAGCTCTAGACAGGGAACGGATGGCTACACCTTC.

DNA for the CDR3: TGTGCCAGCAGCCCACCGGGACTAGCGGGCGAGCAGTACTTC. This translates into CASSPPGLAGEQYF. The J gene is TRBJ2-7, the V gene TRBV7-2; 12 bases are shared with TRBD2. Trimming cost V 5 bases and J 6 bases; bases outside gene matches: 5. The germline V gene encodes CDR1 SGHTA and CDR2 FQGNSA. CDR3 size: 14 residues.

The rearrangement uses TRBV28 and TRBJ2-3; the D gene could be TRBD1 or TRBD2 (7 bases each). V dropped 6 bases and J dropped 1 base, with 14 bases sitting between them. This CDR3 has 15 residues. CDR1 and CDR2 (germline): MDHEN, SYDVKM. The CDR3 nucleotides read TGTGCCAGCAGCCCAGGGGGGGCGGGCACAGATACGCAGTATTTT. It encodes CASSPGGAGTDTQYF.

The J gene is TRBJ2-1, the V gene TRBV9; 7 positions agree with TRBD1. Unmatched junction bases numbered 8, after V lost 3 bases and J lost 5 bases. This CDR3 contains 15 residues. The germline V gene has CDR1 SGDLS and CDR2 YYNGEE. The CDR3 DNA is TGTGCCAGCAGCGCCCGGGACAGAACCCACAATGAGCAGTTCTTC. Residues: CASSARDRTHNEQFF.

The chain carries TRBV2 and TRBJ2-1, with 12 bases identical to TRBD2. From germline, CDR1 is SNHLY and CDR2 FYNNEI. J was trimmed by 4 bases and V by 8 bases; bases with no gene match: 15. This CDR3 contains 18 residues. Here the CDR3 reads CASATSGRWGDTYNEQFF. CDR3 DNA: TGTGCCAGCGCTACTAGCGGGAGGTGGGGAGACACGTACAATGAGCAGTTCTTC. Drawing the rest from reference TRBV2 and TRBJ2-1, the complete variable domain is EPEVTQTPSHQVTQMGQEVILRCVPISNHLYFYWYRQILGQKVEFLVSFYNNEISEKSEIFDDQFSVERPDGSNFTLKIRSTKLEDSAMYFCASATSGRWGDTYNEQFFGPGTRLTVL.